There are many counts of the clone carrying this TCR beta chain. Its antigen is still unknown. One entry per CDR3 protein results from TCRdb running MiXCR on the reads. Among 200,000 to 300,000 distinct CDR3 sequences listed, under 8.5% were seen once. The CDR3 runs to 16 residues. The germline V gene has CDR1 DFQATT and CDR2 SNEGSKA (reference sequence). The V end lost 6 bases, the J end lost 2 bases, and 21 bases lay between the germline ends. This specimen belongs to a study of T cell repertoires in cytomegalovirus infection. Study details: Signatures in public TCR beta sequences pointed to both CMV infection and matching HLA type.

Study findings and constraints: In two of eight donors, the top clonotype was HLA-C-restricted CMV-specific. Frequencies of public TCR beta families were cumulated, and this identified carriers of CMV plus the relevant HLA.

This clonotype was sampled from a human donor in good health (CMV status not recorded). Some clones in this sample may be carry-over from other donors' samples. The chain joins TRBV20-1 to TRBJ2-3; no reliable D call. The specimen sequenced was PBMCs. CDR3 protein: CSAHTPTTTYTDTQYF. DNA of the CDR3: TGCAGTGCCCACACCCCCACTACCACCTACACAGATACGCAGTATTTT.